This TCR beta chain derives from a study of T cell repertoires and Cas9 in healthy adults. Turning to the study itself: Multi-effector potency, cytotoxicity and lineage were assessed in SpCas9-reactive CD4 and CD8 T cells.

Assay: immunoSEQ multiplex PCR; the TCRdb copy retains only in-frame clones and omits some. This table holds more than 20,000 clones, under 95% found once. The CDR3 loop spans 15 amino acids. Between the trimmed V and J ends, which lost 3 bases and 4 bases, there was a span of 15 bases. Germline values: CDR1 SEHNR, CDR2 FQNEAQ (reference sequence). The chain has TRBV7-9 and TRBJ1-2; no clear D. This TCR was sampled from a human donor in good health. Sequencing used CD4+ effector T cells (CD127+, CD25-, CD137-, CD154-) from PBMCs; culture status not recorded. The CDR3: CASSLPRRLGYGYTF. Here the CDR3 DNA reads TGTGCCAGCAGCTTGCCCAGGAGATTGGGCTATGGCTACACCTTC. Drawing the rest from reference TRBV7-9 and TRBJ1-2, the complete variable domain is DTGVSQNPRHKITKRGQNVTFRCDPISEHNRLYWYRQTLGQGPEFLTYFQNEAQLEKSRLLSDRFSAERPKGSFSTLEIQRTEQGDSAMYLCASSLPRRLGYGYTFGSGTRLTVV.